Listed below are T cell receptor beta chains from one sample, sequenced in a study of T cell responses to AZD1222 COVID-19 vaccine. The assay was immunoSEQ multiplex PCR, and TCRdb's table has in-frame clones only and misses some. The table records about 160,000 clones, 89% of them present only once. The sample here was peripheral blood, taken on day 0 of AZD1222 vaccination. All receptors derive from an adult in good health. Both conserved end residues are part of each CDR3. The D gene is left open where the match is weak. Size is stated for part of the rows, as once, few or many counts, or as a class when the clone is expanded.

abundance | j_gene | v_gene | d_gene | CDR3aa | CDR3nt
. | TRBJ1-5 | TRBV5-1 | . | CASRWTPNSNQPQHF | TGCGCCAGCAGGTGGACACCCAATAGCAATCAGCCCCAGCATTTT
. | TRBJ2-3 | TRBV9 | . | CASSVDGPADTQYF | TGTGCCAGCAGCGTAGACGGTCCAGCAGATACGCAGTATTTT
. | TRBJ1-1 | TRBV14 | TRBD1 | CASSQVLGQGSEAFF | TGTGCCAGCAGCCAAGTACTGGGACAGGGCTCTGAAGCTTTCTTT
. | TRBJ1-5 | TRBV7-3 | . | CASSLTPGNQPQHF | TGTGCCAGCAGCTTAACTCCAGGGAATCAGCCCCAGCATTTT
. | TRBJ2-3 | TRBV20-1 | TRBD2 | CSASSAALTSGASTDTQYF | TGCAGTGCTAGTTCGGCAGCCCTGACTAGCGGAGCTAGCACAGATACGCAGTATTTT
few | TRBJ2-7 | TRBV6-5 | . | CASSYAGDGTYEQYF | TGTGCCAGCAGTTACGCAGGGGACGGGACCTACGAGCAGTACTTC
. | TRBJ1-5 | TRBV27 | TRBD1 | CASSQGAGNQPQHF | TGTGCCAGCAGCCAGGGGGCGGGCAATCAGCCCCAGCATTTT
. | TRBJ2-7 | TRBV11-2 | . | CASSASQGDYEQYF | TGTGCCAGCAGCGCCTCACAGGGAGACTACGAGCAGTACTTC
. | TRBJ2-5 | TRBV10-3 | . | CASRETQYF | TGTGCCAGCCGGGAGACCCAGTACTTC
. | TRBJ1-2 | TRBV19 | TRBD1 | CASRRQGPTNYGYTF | TGTGCCAGTAGGCGACAGGGGCCGACTAACTATGGCTACACCTTC
. | TRBJ1-5 | TRBV18 | TRBD1 | CASSPVGTGDQPQHF | TGTGCCAGCTCACCAGTTGGGACAGGGGACCAGCCCCAGCATTTT
. | TRBJ2-1 | TRBV25-1 | TRBD2 | CASSEYRTSGPYNEQFF | TGTGCCAGCAGTGAATATAGGACTAGCGGACCTTACAATGAGCAGTTCTTC
. | TRBJ1-1 | TRBV7-8 | . | CASSLVGGGTEAFF | TGTGCCAGCAGCTTAGTGGGGGGAGGGACTGAAGCTTTCTTT
. | TRBJ1-2 | TRBV28 | . | CASSPSHGQWNGYTF | TGTGCCAGCAGTCCCTCCCATGGGCAATGGAATGGCTACACCTTC
. | TRBJ2-2 | TRBV4-3 | . | CASSPLTGTGELFF | TGCGCCAGCAGCCCCCTCACAGGGACCGGGGAGCTGTTTTTT
. | TRBJ2-4 | TRBV7-9 | . | CASSLSVAKNIQYF | TGTGCCAGCAGCTTATCCGTAGCCAAAAACATTCAGTACTTC
. | TRBJ2-1 | TRBV18 | TRBD1 | CASSGKDRASYNEQFF | TGTGCCAGCTCAGGAAAGGACAGGGCATCCTACAATGAGCAGTTCTTC
. | TRBJ1-1 | TRBV29-1 | TRBD1 | CSVVRTGVLNTEAFF | TGCAGCGTTGTTAGGACAGGGGTTTTGAACACTGAAGCTTTCTTT
. | TRBJ2-1 | TRBV10-3 | TRBD2 | CAIRPGASGSPNNEQFF | TGTGCCATCAGACCTGGGGCTAGCGGGAGTCCCAACAATGAGCAGTTCTTC
. | TRBJ1-2 | TRBV6-6 | . | CASSYTRTSGFGYTF | TGTGCCAGCAGTTACACTCGGACATCGGGATTTGGCTACACCTTC
. | TRBJ2-7 | TRBV18 | TRBD2 | CASSPWTSGGGFHEQYF | TGTGCCAGCTCACCTTGGACTAGCGGGGGAGGATTCCACGAGCAGTACTTC
. | TRBJ2-1 | TRBV19 | TRBD1 | CASKGQGNNEQFF | TGTGCCAGTAAGGGACAGGGAAACAATGAGCAGTTCTTC
. | TRBJ1-6 | TRBV30 | . | CAWRTFRGSYNSPLHF | TGTGCCTGGAGAACATTCCGGGGCTCCTATAATTCACCCCTCCACTTT
. | TRBJ2-3 | TRBV5-4 | . | CASSERLGVVRDTQYF | TGTGCCAGCAGCGAAAGACTGGGGGTTGTTCGCGATACGCAGTATTTT
. | TRBJ2-2 | TRBV5-8 | . | CASSLESGSGELFF | TGTGCCAGCAGCTTGGAGTCAGGTTCTGGGGAGCTGTTTTTT
. | TRBJ1-5 | TRBV19 | . | CASSMVREIRWPQHF | TGTGCCAGTAGTATGGTGAGGGAGATTAGGTGGCCCCAGCATTTT
. | TRBJ1-6 | TRBV19 | TRBD1 | CASSLRPGQGARSYNSPLHF | TGTGCCAGTAGTCTTCGCCCGGGACAGGGGGCCAGGTCCTATAATTCACCCCTCCACTTT
. | TRBJ1-6 | TRBV6-4 | . | CASSDEVNSPLHF | TGTGCCAGCAGTGACGAGGTCAATTCACCCCTCCACTTT
. | TRBJ2-2 | TRBV30 | . | CAWNMAVLNTGELFF | TGTGCCTGGAACATGGCGGTTTTAAACACCGGGGAGCTGTTTTTT
. | TRBJ2-7 | TRBV19 | TRBD2 | CASGRLAPSYEQYF | TGTGCCAGTGGGAGACTAGCCCCTTCCTACGAGCAGTACTTC
few | TRBJ2-1 | TRBV5-5 | . | CASSSHGNYYNEQFF | TGTGCCAGCAGCTCACATGGCAACTACTACAATGAGCAGTTCTTC
. | TRBJ1-5 | TRBV10-3 | . | CAISERQMQPQHF | TGTGCCATCAGTGAGAGGCAGATGCAGCCCCAGCATTTT
once | TRBJ1-4 | TRBV5-1 | TRBD1 | CASSPIQGAGDEKLFF | TGCGCCAGCAGCCCAATCCAGGGGGCTGGTGATGAAAAACTGTTTTTT
. | TRBJ2-7 | TRBV11-2 | TRBD2 | CASSLSGTYEQYF | TGTGCCAGCAGCTTAAGCGGGACCTACGAGCAGTACTTC
. | TRBJ1-2 | TRBV7-8 | . | CASSFGPGSRVGYTF | TGTGCCAGCAGCTTTGGCCCGGGATCAAGGGTTGGCTACACCTTC
. | TRBJ1-4 | TRBV7-2 | . | CASSSPGRGGGKLFF | TGTGCCAGCAGCTCCCCAGGGAGAGGGGGGGGGAAACTGTTTTTT
few | TRBJ1-2 | TRBV2 | . | CASSGDLNYGYTF | TGTGCCAGCAGCGGGGACTTAAACTATGGCTACACCTTC
. | TRBJ2-1 | TRBV7-2 | TRBD1 | CASSPQGGEGNEQFF | TGTGCCAGCAGCCCGCAAGGGGGCGAGGGCAATGAGCAGTTCTTC
. | TRBJ1-1 | TRBV19 | . | CASSPQLNTEAFF | TGTGCCAGTAGTCCACAGCTGAACACTGAAGCTTTCTTT
. | TRBJ1-5 | TRBV18 | TRBD1 | CASSGQGGGNQPQHF | TGTGCCAGCTCTGGGCAGGGGGGAGGCAATCAGCCCCAGCATTTT
. | TRBJ1-2 | TRBV7-8 | . | CASSLTPITGNGYTF | TGTGCCAGCAGCCTTACACCAATTACAGGGAATGGCTACACCTTC
. | TRBJ2-1 | TRBV28 | TRBD2 | CASSPPLAGRNNEQFF | TGTGCCAGCAGTCCCCCACTAGCGGGGAGAAACAATGAGCAGTTCTTC